This T cell receptor beta chain was identified in a study of high-grade serous ovarian cancer treatment subgroups (dated by TCRdb to 2020 to 2022). In the study overall: On average, each sample produced around 14,000 sequencing reads and thousands of unique TCR beta rearrangements. The study examined TCR beta repertoires in high-grade serous ovarian cancer patients who were grouped under a laparoscopic triage algorithm by complete gross resection or by neoadjuvant chemotherapy response. Of the 30 or so patients in the cohort, around ten had no residual disease after primary surgery (R0), around ten were excellent NACT responders, and around ten were poor NACT responders. Each patient contributed one primary tumor and two metastatic tumor samples, giving approximately 91 samples in total.

The investigation overall reported the following: TCR clonal relatedness was found to be positively correlated with neoantigen level and, by trend, with copy number variation and mutation load derived from whole-genome sequencing. Repertoire similarity between tumors of the same patient ranged about 0.095 to 0.79, whereas almost no similarity was seen between different patients. Spatial information was not captured by bulk tumor TCR sequencing, so insight into HGSC tumor complexity and diversity was limited. The TCR repertoire analyses centered on CDR3, and CDR1 and CDR2 were not analyzed.

The 85 to 95 tumor samples underwent high-throughput TCR profiling with ImmunoSEQ. On the study's bioinformatics: Richness (unique productive sequences), clonality, evenness and relatedness were included as repertoire diversity metrics, and similarity between samples was assessed with the Bhattacharyya coefficient. A sensitivity analysis that removed TCRs with fewer than two reads produced consistent conclusions. The table was pulled from immuneACCESS by TCRdb, which kept in-frame rearrangements only. Such tables lose some clones; where checked, under half of the loss comes from unresolved V genes, and the rest has no known cause. That table furnishes V, J and clone size, whereas the DNA furnished D and trimming. This sample is represented by thousands of clones; 70% to 85% of them were singletons. The ten largest make up about 5.6% of the sample. Sequences MNHNS (CDR1) and SASEGT (CDR2) are obtained from the germline V gene. The CDR3 covers 11 residues, taking in both the cysteine and the phenylalanine. The sequence is cut down to CDR3 DNA, 33 bases in frame from base 1. Cut back by 5 bases and 6 bases, the V and J ends lie 7 bases apart.

Collection of tumor samples took place before definitive surgery or chemotherapy. Genomic DNA was extracted by the MD Anderson Biospecimen Extraction Resource, and TCR sequencing was done by the MD Anderson Cancer Genomics Laboratory. With regard to this clone: Which antigen it targets is not known. Within one base of it there is no much larger clone, and no base qualities were kept.

The rearrangement joined TRBV6-1 to TRBJ1-1; the D gene remains uncertain. Input material: tumor tissue. The receptor was derived from a human donor with high-grade serous ovarian cancer. The CDR3 here reads CASSYNAEAFF. In nucleotide form, the sequence is TGTGCCAGCAGTTACAATGCTGAAGCTTTCTTT.